This T cell receptor (beta chain) was recorded in a study of T cell repertoires in cytomegalovirus infection (dated by TCRdb to about 2019). Regarding the study in general: Recently identified HLA-C-restricted CMV epitopes, whose presentation resists viral immunomodulation, were targeted by peptide stimulations together with well-studied HLA-B-restricted epitopes. The HLA type of each donor mattered for the analysis, because public TCR beta signatures pointed to carriage of CMV infection along with the matching HLA type.

The treatment or condition label on this specimen signifies: in vitro stimulation with specific CMV peptide epitopes to enrich CMV-specific T cells. Results and caveats for the whole study, not just this receptor: Cumulative frequency of public TCR beta family members discriminated carriers of CMV infection plus the relevant HLA type in this cohort and an independent 352-donor cohort. The ex vivo response was dominated by HLA-C-restricted CMV-specific TCR beta clonotypes, and the single most frequent clonotype in two of eight donors was supplied by these HLA-C-restricted clonotypes.

Sequencing was performed on an Illumina HiSeq 1500. TCRdb cleaned the public reads at Q25 with fastp, built clones with MiXCR and kept in-frame beta chains. Each entry is one CDR3 protein sequence, shown with its most common DNA and genes. This sample comprises approximately 990,000 distinct CDR3 sequences, approximately 31% of them detected only once. About 14% of the sample rests with the top ten. The CDR3 has 18 amino acids, counting the end cysteine and phenylalanine. The retained sequence is limited to the CDR3, 54 bases, with the frame set at the first base. From a lookup of the germline V gene (reference sequence), CDR1 and CDR2 are SEHNR and FQNEAQ. V is shortened by 1 base, J by 1 base, and the region joining them spans 19 bases. This clonotype was observed a few times. Its antigen is unknown. Base qualities are not at hand, and no much larger clone is one base apart.

The chain is assembled from TRBV7-9 and TRBJ1-1, with TRBD1 tentatively as D gene (6 bases match). This clonotype was sampled from a human donor in good health (CMV status not recorded). Some clones in this sample may be carry-over from other donors' samples. This material consisted of cultured CD8+ T cells from PBMCs, taken from culture after CMV antigen stimulation. The CDR3 is CASSLGAPGVWENTEAFF. The bases read TGTGCCAGCAGCTTAGGAGCCCCAGGGGTGTGGGAGAACACTGAAGCTTTCTTT.